The TCR beta chain under discussion was sequenced for a study of shared clonotypes between healthy human individuals. The protocol was immunoSEQ multiplex PCR, while the TCRdb copy is restricted to in-frame clones and leaves out a portion. The sample consists of a few million clones, over 85% of them appearing once. This CDR3 has 12 amino acids. Trimming pared 6 bases from V and 1 base from J, leaving 6 bases between. Germline lookup yields CDR1 LGHNA and CDR2 YSLEER. As to this clone: Its antigen is not known.

Findings of the study overall: It was observed that about 5% of naive CD4 clonotypes were shared across several donors.

The chain is built from TRBV4-3 and TRBJ1-1; D ambiguous. The origin of this receptor is a man aged 18 to 29 in good health. Sequencing used naive CD4+ T cells sorted from blood. The subset was: CD45RA+ positively selected. The CDR3 nucleotides read TGCGCCAGCAGTATAGGGAACACTGAAGCTTTCTTT. Residues: CASSIGNTEAFF.